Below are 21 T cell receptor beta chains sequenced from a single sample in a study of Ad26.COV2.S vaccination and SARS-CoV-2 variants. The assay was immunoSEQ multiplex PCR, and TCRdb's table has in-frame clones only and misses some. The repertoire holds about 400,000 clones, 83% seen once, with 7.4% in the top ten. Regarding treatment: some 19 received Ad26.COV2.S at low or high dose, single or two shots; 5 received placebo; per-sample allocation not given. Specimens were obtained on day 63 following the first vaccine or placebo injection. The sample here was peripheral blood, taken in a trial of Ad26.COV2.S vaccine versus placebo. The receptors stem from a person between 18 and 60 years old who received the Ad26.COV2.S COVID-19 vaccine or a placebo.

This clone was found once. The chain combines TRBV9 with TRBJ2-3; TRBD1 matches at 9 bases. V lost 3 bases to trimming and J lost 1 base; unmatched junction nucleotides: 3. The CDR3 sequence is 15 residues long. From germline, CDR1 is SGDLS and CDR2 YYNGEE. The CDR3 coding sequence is TGTGCCAGCAGCGCATGGACAGGGGGCACAGATACGCAGTATTTT. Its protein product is CASSAWTGGTDTQYF.

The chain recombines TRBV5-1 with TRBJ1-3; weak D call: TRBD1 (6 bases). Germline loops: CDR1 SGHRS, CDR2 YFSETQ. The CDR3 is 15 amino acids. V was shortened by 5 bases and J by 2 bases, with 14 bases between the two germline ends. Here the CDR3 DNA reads TGCGCCAGCAGATTAGACCCAGGGGCTGGAAACACCATATATTTT. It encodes CASRLDPGAGNTIYF.

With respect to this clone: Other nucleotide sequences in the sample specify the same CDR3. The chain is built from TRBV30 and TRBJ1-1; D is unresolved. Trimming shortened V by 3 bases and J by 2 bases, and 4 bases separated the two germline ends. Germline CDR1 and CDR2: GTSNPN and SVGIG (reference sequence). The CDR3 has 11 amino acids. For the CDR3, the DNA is TGTGCCTGGAGGCCCAACACTGAAGCTTTCTTT. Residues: CAWRPNTEAFF.

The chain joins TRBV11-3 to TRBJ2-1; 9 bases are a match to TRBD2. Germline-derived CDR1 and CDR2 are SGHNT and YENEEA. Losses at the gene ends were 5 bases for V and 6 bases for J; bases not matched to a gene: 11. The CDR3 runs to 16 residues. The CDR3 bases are TGTGCCAGCAGCGAGGGGCTAGCGGGACCCTTCAATGAGCAGTTCTTC. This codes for CASSEGLAGPFNEQFF. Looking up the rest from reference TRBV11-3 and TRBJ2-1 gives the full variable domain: EAGVVQSPRYKIIEKKQPVAFWCNPISGHNTLYWYLQNLGQGPELLIRYENEEAVDDSQLPKDRFSAERLKGVDSTLKIQPAELGDSAVYLCASSEGLAGPFNEQFFGPGTRLTVL.

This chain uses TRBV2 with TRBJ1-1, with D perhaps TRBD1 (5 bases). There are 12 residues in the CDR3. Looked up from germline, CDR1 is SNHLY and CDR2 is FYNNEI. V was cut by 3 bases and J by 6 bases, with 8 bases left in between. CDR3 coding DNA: TGTGCCAGCAGTGACGGGACCCCTGAAGCTTTCTTT. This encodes CASSDGTPEAFF. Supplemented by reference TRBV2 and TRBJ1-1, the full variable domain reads EPEVTQTPSHQVTQMGQEVILRCVPISNHLYFYWYRQILGQKVEFLVSFYNNEISEKSEIFDDQFSVERPDGSNFTLKIRSTKLEDSAMYFCASSDGTPEAFFGQGTRLTVV.

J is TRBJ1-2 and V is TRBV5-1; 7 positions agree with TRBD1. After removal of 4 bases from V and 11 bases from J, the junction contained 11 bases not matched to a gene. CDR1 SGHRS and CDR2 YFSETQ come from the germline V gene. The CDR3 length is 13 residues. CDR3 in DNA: TGCGCCAGCAGCCCCCTGGGACAGATGGGATACACCTTC. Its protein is CASSPLGQMGYTF.

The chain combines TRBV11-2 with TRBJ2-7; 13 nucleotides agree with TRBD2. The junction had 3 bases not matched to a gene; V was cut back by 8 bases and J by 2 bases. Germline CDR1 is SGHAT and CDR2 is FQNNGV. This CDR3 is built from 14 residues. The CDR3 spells CASLGLAGTYEQYF. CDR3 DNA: TGTGCCAGCTTGGGACTAGCGGGAACCTACGAGCAGTACTTC.

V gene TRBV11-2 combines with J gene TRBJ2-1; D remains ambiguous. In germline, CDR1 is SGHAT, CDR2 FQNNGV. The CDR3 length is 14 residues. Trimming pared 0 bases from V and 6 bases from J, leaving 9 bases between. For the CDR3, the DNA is TGTGCCAGCAGCTTAGACCTCAGGTCCAATGAGCAGTTCTTC. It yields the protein CASSLDLRSNEQFF.

The DNA for the CDR3 is TGTGCCAGCAGCTTCCCCAAGGTTTTAGCGGGGGGGCGTGTCACCGGGGAGCTGTTTTTT. Amino acid sequence: CASSFPKVLAGGRVTGELFF. The chain is built from TRBV5-5 and TRBJ2-2, with 11 nucleotides matching TRBD2. The J segment lost 4 bases and the V segment lost 2 bases, leaving 16 bases of the junction unmatched. The V gene's germline CDR1 is SGHKS and CDR2 YYEKEE (reference sequence). The CDR3 extends over 20 amino acids.

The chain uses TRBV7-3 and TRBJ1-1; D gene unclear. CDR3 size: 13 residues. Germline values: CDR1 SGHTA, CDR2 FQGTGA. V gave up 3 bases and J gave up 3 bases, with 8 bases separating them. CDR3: CASSLVMYTEAFF. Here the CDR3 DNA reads TGTGCCAGCAGCTTGGTCATGTACACTGAAGCTTTCTTT. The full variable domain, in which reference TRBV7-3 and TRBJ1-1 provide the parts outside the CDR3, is GAGVSQTPSNKVTEKGKYVELRCDPISGHTALYWYRQSLGQGPEFLIYFQGTGAADDSGLPNDRFFAVRPEGSVSTLKIQRTERGDSAVYLCASSLVMYTEAFFGQGTRLTVV.

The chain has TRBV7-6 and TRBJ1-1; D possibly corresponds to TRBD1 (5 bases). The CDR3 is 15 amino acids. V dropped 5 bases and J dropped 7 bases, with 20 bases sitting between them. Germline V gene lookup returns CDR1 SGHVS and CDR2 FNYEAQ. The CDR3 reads CASSPPGRQNLEAFF. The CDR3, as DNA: TGTGCCAGCAGCCCCCCAGGTAGACAGAACCTTGAAGCTTTCTTT.

As DNA, the CDR3 is TGTGCCACCAGCAGAGATAGTAGTTCCACCGGGGAGCTGTTTTTT. Its translation: CATSRDSSSTGELFF. The V and J genes are TRBV15 and TRBJ2-2; D not resolved. Trimming took 0 bases from V and 4 from J, leaving 9 bases between them. Germline assignment: CDR1 LNHNV and CDR2 YYDKDF (reference sequence). The CDR3 length is 15 residues.

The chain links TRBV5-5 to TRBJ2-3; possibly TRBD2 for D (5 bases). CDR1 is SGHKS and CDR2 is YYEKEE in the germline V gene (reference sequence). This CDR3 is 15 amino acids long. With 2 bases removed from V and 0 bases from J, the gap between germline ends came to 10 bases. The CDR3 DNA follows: TGTGCCAGCAGCTTATTAGCGACTAGCACAGATACGCAGTATTTT. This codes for CASSLLATSTDTQYF.

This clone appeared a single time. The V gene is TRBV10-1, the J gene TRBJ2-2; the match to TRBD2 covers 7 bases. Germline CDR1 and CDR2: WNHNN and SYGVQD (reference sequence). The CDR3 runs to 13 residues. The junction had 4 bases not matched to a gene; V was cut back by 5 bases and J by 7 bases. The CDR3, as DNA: TGCGCCAGCAGTAGGACTAGGGACGGGGAGCTGTTTTTT. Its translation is CASSRTRDGELFF.

The CDR3 spells CSVVGPGGTQYF. CDR3 in DNA: TGCAGCGTTGTCGGGCCGGGGGGTACGCAGTATTTT. V and J are TRBV29-1 and TRBJ2-3; TRBD2 matches 7 bases. The CDR3 is made up of 12 amino acids. Germline V lookup: CDR1 SQVTM, CDR2 ANQGSEA. The V gene end was trimmed by 4 bases and the J gene end by 8 bases; junction bases not matched to a gene: 6.

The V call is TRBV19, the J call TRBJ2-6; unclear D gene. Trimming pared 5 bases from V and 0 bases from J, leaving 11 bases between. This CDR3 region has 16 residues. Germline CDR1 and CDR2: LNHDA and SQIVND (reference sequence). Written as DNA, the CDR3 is TGTGCCAGTAGTTTCCACAGAGCCTCTGGGGCCAACGTCCTGACTTTC. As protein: CASSFHRASGANVLTF.

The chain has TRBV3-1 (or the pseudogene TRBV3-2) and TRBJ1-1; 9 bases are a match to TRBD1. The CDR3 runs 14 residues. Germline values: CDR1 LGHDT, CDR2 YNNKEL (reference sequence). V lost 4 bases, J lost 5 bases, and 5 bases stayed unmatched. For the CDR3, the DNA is TGTGCCAGCAGCCGGACAGGGGTGCGGACTGAAGCTTTCTTT. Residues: CASSRTGVRTEAFF.

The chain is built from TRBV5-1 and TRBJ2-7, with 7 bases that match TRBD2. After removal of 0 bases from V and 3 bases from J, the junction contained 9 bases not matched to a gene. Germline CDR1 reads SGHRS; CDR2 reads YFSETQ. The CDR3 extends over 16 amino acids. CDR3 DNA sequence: TGCGCCAGCAGCTTGGGCGGGAGAGGCCGGATCTACGAGCAGTACTTC. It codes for CASSLGGRGRIYEQYF. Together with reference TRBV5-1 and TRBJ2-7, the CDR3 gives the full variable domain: KAGVTQTPRYLIKTRGQQVTLSCSPISGHRSVSWYQQTPGQGLQFLFEYFSETQRNKGNFPGRFSGRQFSNSRSEMNVSTLELGDSALYLCASSLGGRGRIYEQYFGPGTRLTVT.

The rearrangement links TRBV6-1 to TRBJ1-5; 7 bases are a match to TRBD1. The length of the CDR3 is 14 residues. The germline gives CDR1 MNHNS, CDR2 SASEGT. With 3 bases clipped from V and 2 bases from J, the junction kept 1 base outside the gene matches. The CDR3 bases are TGTGCCAGCAGTGAGACAGGGCGCAATCAGCCCCAGCATTTT. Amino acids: CASSETGRNQPQHF.

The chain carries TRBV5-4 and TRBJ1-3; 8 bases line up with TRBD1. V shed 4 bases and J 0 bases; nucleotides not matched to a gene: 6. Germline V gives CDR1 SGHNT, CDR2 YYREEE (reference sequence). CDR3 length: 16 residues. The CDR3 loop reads CASSKGQAYSGNTIYF. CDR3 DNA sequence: TGTGCCAGCAGCAAGGGACAGGCTTACTCTGGAAACACCATATATTTT.

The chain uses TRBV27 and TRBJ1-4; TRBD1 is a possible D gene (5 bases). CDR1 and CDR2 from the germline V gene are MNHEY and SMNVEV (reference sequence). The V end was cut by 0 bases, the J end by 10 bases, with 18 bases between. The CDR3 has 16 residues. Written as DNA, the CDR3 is TGTGCCAGCAGTTTATCTGTCCGGGGCCGGGGTGGAAAACTGTTTTTT. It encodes CASSLSVRGRGGKLFF.